This T cell receptor beta chain derives from a study of neurological immune-mediated disorders. General study results and limits: None of the CDR3 amino acid sequences of expanded clones recurred across subjects, suggesting private repertoires in all groups.

TCRdb re-called the 5' RACE reads through MiXCR, storing one row per CDR3 protein. The data show 30,000 or so distinct CDR3 sequences, more than 14% seen once. The V gene end was trimmed by 0 bases and the J gene end by 6 bases; junction bases not matched to a gene: 7. From germline, CDR1 is SQVTM and CDR2 ANQGSEA. This CDR3 comprises 16 residues. Where libraries were unsorted, they were derived from 2 million PBMCs stored at -80 degrees C. The table lists this clonotype with many counts. Its specificity is unknown. The chain links TRBV29-1 to TRBJ2-2; 10 nucleotides line up with TRBD1. The sequence was obtained from a man between 65 and 79 years old in good health. The sample comprised PBMCs. CDR3 amino acids: CSVEDPDRGESGELFF. CDR3 DNA: TGCAGCGTTGAAGATCCGGACAGGGGGGAATCCGGGGAGCTGTTTTTT.